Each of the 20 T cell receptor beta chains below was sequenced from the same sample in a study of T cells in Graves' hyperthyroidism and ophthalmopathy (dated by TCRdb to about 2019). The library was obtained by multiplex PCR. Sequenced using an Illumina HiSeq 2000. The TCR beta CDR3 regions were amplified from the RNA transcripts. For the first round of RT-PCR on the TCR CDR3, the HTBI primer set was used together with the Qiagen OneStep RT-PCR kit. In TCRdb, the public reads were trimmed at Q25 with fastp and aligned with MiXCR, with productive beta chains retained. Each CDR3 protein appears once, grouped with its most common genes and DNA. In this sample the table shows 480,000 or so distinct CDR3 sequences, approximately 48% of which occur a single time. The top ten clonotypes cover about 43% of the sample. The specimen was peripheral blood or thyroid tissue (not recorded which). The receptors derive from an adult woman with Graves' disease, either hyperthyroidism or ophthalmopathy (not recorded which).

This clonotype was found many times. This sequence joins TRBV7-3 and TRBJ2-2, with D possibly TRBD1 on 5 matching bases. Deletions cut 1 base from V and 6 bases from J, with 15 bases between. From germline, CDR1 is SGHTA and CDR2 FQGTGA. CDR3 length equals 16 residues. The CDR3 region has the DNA TGTGCCAGCAGCTTAAGCCCCCGATTAGGGGCCGGGGAGCTGTTTTTT. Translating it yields CASSLSPRLGAGELFF.

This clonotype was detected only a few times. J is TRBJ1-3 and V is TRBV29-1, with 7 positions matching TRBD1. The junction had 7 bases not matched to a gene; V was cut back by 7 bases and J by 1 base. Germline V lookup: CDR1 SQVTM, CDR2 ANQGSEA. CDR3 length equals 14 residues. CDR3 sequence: CSGWDSGSGNTIYF. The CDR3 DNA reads TGCAGCGGTTGGGACAGTGGATCTGGAAACACCATATATTTT.

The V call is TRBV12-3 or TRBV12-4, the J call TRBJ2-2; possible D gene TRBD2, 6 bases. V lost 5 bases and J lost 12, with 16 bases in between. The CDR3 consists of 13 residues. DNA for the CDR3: TGTGCCAGCAGTCGCGCCCACGGAGGGAAGCTGTTTTTT. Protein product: CASSRAHGGKLFF.

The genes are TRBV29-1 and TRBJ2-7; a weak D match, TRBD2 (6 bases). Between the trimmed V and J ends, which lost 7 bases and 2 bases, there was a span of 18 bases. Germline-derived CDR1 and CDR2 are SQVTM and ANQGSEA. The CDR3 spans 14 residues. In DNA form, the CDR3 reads TGCAGCGCTGGGGAAACCGGGACTGCCTACGAGCAGTACTTC. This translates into CSAGETGTAYEQYF.

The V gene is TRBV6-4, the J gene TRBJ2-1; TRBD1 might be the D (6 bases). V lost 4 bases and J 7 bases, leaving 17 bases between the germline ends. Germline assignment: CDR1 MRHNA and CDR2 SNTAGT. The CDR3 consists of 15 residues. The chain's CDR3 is CASSVRQGLGNEQFF. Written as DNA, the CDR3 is TGTGCCAGCAGTGTTCGTCAGGGGTTGGGGAATGAGCAGTTCTTC.

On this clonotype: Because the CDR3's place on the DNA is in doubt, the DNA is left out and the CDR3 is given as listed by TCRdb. CDR3 sequence: CASSVTGQQMKNCFF. The chain has TRBV9 and TRBJ1-4; whether TRBD1, the table's D call, matches the DNA was not checked. Inclusive of both ends, the CDR3 amounts to 15 amino acids. Looked up from germline, CDR1 is SGDLS and CDR2 is YYNGEE.

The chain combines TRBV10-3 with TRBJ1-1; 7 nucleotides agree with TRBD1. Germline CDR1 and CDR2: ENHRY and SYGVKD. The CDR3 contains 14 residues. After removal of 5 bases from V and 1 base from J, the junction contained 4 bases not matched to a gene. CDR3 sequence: CAISTTGANTEAFF. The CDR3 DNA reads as TGTGCCATCAGTACTACAGGGGCGAACACTGAAGCTTTCTTT.

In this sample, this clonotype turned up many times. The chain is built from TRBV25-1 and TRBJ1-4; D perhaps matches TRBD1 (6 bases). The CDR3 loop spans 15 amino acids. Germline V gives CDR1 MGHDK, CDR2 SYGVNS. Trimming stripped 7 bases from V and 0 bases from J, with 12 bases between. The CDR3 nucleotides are TGTGCCAGCATGGACAGATATGCAACTAATGAAAAACTGTTTTTT. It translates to CASMDRYATNEKLFF.

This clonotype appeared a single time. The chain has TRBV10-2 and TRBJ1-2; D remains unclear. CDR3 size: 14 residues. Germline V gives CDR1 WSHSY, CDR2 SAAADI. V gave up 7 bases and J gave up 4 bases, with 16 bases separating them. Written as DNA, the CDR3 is TGCGCCAGCAAACCGGGAGGATCATCCTATGGCTACACCTTC. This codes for CASKPGGSSYGYTF.

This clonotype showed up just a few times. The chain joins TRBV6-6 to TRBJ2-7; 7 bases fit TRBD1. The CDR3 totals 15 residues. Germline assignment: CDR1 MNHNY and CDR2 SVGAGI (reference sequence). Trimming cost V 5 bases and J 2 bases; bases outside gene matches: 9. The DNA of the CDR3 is TGTGCCAGCAGTGAATTAGACGGACAGGCCTACGAGCAGTACTTC. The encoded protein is CASSELDGQAYEQYF.

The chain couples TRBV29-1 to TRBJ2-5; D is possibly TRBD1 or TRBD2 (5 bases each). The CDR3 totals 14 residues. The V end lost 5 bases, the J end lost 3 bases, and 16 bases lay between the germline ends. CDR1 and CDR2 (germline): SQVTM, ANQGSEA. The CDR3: CSVLTGRGKETQYF. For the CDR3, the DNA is TGCAGCGTTTTGACGGGACGGGGCAAAGAGACCCAGTACTTC.

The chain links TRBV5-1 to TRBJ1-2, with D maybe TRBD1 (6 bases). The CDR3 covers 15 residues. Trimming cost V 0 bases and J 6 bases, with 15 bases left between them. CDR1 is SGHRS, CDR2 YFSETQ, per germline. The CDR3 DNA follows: TGCGCCAGCAGCTTGGGTTTTGAGGGGGACGATGGCTACACCTTC. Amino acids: CASSLGFEGDDGYTF.

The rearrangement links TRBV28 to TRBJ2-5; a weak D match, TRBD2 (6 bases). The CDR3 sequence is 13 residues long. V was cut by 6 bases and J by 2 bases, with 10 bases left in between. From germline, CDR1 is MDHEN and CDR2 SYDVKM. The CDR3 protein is CASSRRAQETQYF. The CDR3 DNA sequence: TGTGCCAGCAGCCGGAGGGCTCAAGAGACCCAGTACTTC.

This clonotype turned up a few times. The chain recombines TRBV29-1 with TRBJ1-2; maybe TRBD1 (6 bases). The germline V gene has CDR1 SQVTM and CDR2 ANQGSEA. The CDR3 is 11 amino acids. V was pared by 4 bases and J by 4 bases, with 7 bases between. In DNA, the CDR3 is TGCAGCGTTGGGGACACCTATGGCTACACCTTC. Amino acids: CSVGDTYGYTF.

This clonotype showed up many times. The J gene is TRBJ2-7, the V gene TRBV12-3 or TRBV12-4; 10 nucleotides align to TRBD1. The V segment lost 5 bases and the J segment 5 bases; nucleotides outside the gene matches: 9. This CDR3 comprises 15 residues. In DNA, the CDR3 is TGTGCCAGCAGTGGGGACAGGGGATATTCAGACGAGCAGTACTTC. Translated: CASSGDRGYSDEQYF.

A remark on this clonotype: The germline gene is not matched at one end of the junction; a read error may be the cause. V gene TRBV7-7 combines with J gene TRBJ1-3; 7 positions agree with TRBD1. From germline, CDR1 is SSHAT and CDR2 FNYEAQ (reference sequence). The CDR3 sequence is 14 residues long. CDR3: CASSLGGLANTIYF. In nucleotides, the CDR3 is TGTGCTAGCAGCTTAGGGGGCCTAGCAAACACCATATATTTT.

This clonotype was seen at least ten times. CDR3 bases: TGCGCCAGCAGCTCGACAGGGGTGACAGATACGCAGTATTTT. Encoded protein: CASSSTGVTDTQYF. This chain links TRBV5-1 with TRBJ2-3; 8 nucleotides line up with TRBD1. V was clipped by 3 bases and J by 3 bases; unmatched bases: 3. The CDR3 covers 14 residues. Germline V gene sequence: CDR1 SGHRS, CDR2 YFSETQ.

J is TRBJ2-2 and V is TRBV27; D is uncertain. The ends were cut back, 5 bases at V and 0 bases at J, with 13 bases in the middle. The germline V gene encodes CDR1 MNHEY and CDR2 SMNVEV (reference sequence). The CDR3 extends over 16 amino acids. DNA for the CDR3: TGTGCCAGCAGTCCCAGGCTCAGCTCGAACACCGGGGAGCTGTTTTTT. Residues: CASSPRLSSNTGELFF.

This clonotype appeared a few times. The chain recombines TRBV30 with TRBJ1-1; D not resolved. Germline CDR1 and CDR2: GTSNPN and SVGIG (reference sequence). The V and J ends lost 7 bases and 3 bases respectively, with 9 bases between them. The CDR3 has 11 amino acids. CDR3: CAFTIYTEAFF. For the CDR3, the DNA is TGTGCCTTCACGATTTACACTGAAGCTTTCTTT.

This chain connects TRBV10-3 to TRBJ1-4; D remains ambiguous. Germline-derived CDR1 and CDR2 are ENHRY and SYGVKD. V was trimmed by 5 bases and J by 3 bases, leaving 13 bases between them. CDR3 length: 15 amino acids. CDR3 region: CAISQLGSANEKLFF. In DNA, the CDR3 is TGTGCCATCAGTCAACTAGGGTCGGCTAATGAAAAACTGTTTTTT.